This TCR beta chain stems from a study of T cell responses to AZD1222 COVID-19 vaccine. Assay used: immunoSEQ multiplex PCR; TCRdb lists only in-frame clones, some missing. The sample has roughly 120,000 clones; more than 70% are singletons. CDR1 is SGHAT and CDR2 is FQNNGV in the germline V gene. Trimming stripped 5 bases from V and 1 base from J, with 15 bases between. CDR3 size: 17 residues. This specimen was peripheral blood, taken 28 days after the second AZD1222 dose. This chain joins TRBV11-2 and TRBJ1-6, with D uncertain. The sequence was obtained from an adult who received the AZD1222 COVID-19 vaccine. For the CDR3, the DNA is TGTGCCAGCAGCCGTGTCGCGTCGAGTTCCTATAATTCACCCCTCCACTTT. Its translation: CASSRVASSSYNSPLHF.